A selection of T cell receptor beta chains follows, all from one sample in a study of vaccination effects on CD4 cells after COVID-19. What these receptors recognize is not known. Sequenced by immunoSEQ multiplex PCR; TCRdb stores in-frame clones only, minus some. The sample has about 71,000 clones; 70% to 85% are singletons. This sample comprised CD4+ T cells from PBMCs cultured without peptide, obtained after COVID-19 vaccination. The receptor set was obtained from a human donor who received a COVID-19 vaccine. Both conserved end residues are part of each CDR3. A D gene is named only where the DNA matches it firmly. A row's size may be missing; if present it is once, few, many or a size class.

V gene	J gene	D gene	clone size	CDR3 DNA	CDR3 protein
TRBV5-1	TRBJ1-5	NA	NA	TGCGCCAGCAGCGAGGGGAACGGCAATCAGCCCCAGCATTTT	CASSEGNGNQPQHF
TRBV18	TRBJ1-5	TRBD1	NA	TGTGCCAGCTCACCGACAGGGATTCAGCCCCAGCATTTT	CASSPTGIQPQHF
TRBV7-2	TRBJ2-2	NA	NA	TGTGCCAGCAGCTTAGGTGGAGCCCAAGCGAACACCGGGGAGCTGTTTTTT	CASSLGGAQANTGELFF
TRBV7-2	TRBJ2-3	NA	NA	TGTGCCAGCAGTCGACACTTCATAGAGGCAGATACGCAGTATTTT	CASSRHFIEADTQYF
TRBV9	TRBJ2-3	NA	NA	TGTGCCAGCTCTTTTGAAGCCAGAAGCACAGATACGCAGTATTTT	CASSFEARSTDTQYF
TRBV24-1	TRBJ2-5	TRBD1	once	TGTGCCACCAGTGATTCCAGGACAGGCCAAGAGACCCAGTACTTC	CATSDSRTGQETQYF
TRBV24-1	TRBJ1-4	NA	NA	TGTGCCACCAGTGACAACAGGGATCTTTCTGAAAAACTGTTTTTT	CATSDNRDLSEKLFF
TRBV27	TRBJ2-2	NA	NA	TGTGCCAGCAGTTTATCTCCGGGGGCCGCGAACACCGGGGAGCTGTTTTTT	CASSLSPGAANTGELFF
TRBV6-2/TRBV6-3	TRBJ2-5	TRBD1	once	TGTGCCAGCAGTGACACCGGGACAGGGGAAGAGACCCAGTACTTC	CASSDTGTGEETQYF
TRBV6-2/TRBV6-3	TRBJ1-5	TRBD1	few	TGTGCCAGCAGTTTCGGGACAGGGGGGGAGCGGCAGCCCCAGCATTTT	CASSFGTGGERQPQHF
TRBV5-1	TRBJ2-1	NA	few	TGCGCCAGCAGCTGGCGGGCTTCCTACAATGAGCAGTTCTTC	CASSWRASYNEQFF
TRBV3-1/TRBV3-2	TRBJ1-1	TRBD1	NA	TGTGCCAGCAGCTTCCGGGACAGGGGAACTGAAGCTTTCTTT	CASSFRDRGTEAFF
TRBV10-3	TRBJ1-1	NA	once	TGTGCCATCACCCCGGACGTGAACACTGAAGCTTTCTTT	CAITPDVNTEAFF
TRBV24-1	TRBJ2-2	NA	NA	TGTGCCACCAGTGATGTCAACAGGGTCGGGGAGCTGTTTTTT	CATSDVNRVGELFF
TRBV2	TRBJ1-4	TRBD1	few	TGTGCCAGCAGGACCGGGACAGGGCCCGAAAAACTGTTTTTT	CASRTGTGPEKLFF
TRBV24-1	TRBJ1-5	NA	NA	TGTGCCACGCAGGGTAGCAATCAGCCCCAGCATTTT	CATQGSNQPQHF
TRBV5-1	TRBJ2-1	NA	NA	TGCGCCAGCAGCTTCGCGGGGGCCAACGCCGGTGAGCAGTTCTTC	CASSFAGANAGEQFF
TRBV2	TRBJ2-2	NA	NA	TGTGCCAGCAGTTTCGCCGGGGAGCTGTTTTTT	CASSFAGELFF
TRBV15	TRBJ2-4	NA	NA	TGTGCCACCAGCAGAATGGATAGGGGAAACATTCAGTACTTC	CATSRMDRGNIQYF
TRBV4-3	TRBJ2-5	NA	NA	TGCGCCAGCAGCCAAGTGGGGGCCCAAAAGACCCAGTACTTC	CASSQVGAQKTQYF
TRBV10-1	TRBJ2-1	NA	NA	TGCGCCAGCAGTGATGGATTGCCTACGTACAATGAGCAGTTCTTC	CASSDGLPTYNEQFF
TRBV6-5	TRBJ1-5	TRBD1	few	TGTGCCAGCAGTAATAGACAGGGCTCTAATCAGCCCCAGCATTTT	CASSNRQGSNQPQHF
TRBV5-1	TRBJ1-6	NA	NA	TGCGCCAGCAGTCCGGACATTCTCGGTTCACCCCTCCACTTT	CASSPDILGSPLHF
TRBV5-1	TRBJ2-3	TRBD1	NA	TGCGCCAGCAGTGGACAGGGGGCTAAAGATACGCAGTATTTT	CASSGQGAKDTQYF
TRBV18	TRBJ2-5	NA	NA	TGTGCCAGCTCACCGGGCGTGGGGGAGACCCAGTACTTC	CASSPGVGETQYF
TRBV2	TRBJ1-5	TRBD1	once	TGTGCCAGCACAGGGGACAGGGGCAATCAGCCCCAGCATTTT	CASTGDRGNQPQHF